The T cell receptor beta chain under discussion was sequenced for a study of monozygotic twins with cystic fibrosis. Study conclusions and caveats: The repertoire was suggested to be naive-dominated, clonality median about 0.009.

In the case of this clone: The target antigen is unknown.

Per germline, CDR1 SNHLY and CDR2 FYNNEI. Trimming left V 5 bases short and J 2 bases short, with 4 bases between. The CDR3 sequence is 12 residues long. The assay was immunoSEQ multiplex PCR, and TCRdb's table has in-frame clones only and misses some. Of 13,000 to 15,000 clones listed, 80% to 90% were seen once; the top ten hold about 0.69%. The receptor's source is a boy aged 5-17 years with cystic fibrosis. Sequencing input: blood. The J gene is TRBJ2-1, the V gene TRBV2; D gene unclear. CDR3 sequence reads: CASSQPYNEQFF. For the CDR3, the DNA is TGTGCCAGCAGTCAACCCTACAATGAGCAGTTCTTC.